This TCR beta chain was profiled in a study of cytomegalovirus exposure and HLA in healthy donors. CDR3 length: 13 residues. Trimming shortened V by 4 bases and J by 5 bases, and 11 bases separated the two germline ends. Germline CDR1 SGHDT, CDR2 YYEEEE. The assay was immunoSEQ multiplex PCR, and TCRdb's table has in-frame clones only and misses some. This table holds over 80,000 clones, around 85% found once. The sequencing sample was made of PBMCs. The TCR originated in a man aged 18-30 years in good health and CMV-seropositive. V gene TRBV5-6 combines with J gene TRBJ2-3; tentatively, D is TRBD2 (6 bases). CDR3 DNA: TGTGCCAGCAGCCCCGGACTAAAAGATACGCAGTATTTT. It is translated as CASSPGLKDTQYF.